This TCR beta chain originates from a study of blood T cell repertoires in COVID-19. Trimming took 4 bases from V and 8 from J; bases not matched to a gene: 8. Germline-derived CDR1 and CDR2 are SGHNT and YYREEE (reference sequence). The CDR3 totals 14 residues. Here immunoSEQ multiplex PCR was the method, and the copy in TCRdb shows in-frame clones only, minus some. The table shows around 300,000 clones, with 75% to 95% occurring only once. The TCR was taken from a woman aged 25-40 years with COVID-19, enrolled during active disease. The chain employs TRBV5-4 and TRBJ2-1, with 8 bases aligning to TRBD2. The sequenced material came from peripheral blood. The DNA for the CDR3 is TGTGCCAGCAGCCTTGAGCGGGGGAGATATGAGCAGTTCTTC. Translated, it gives CASSLERGRYEQFF.